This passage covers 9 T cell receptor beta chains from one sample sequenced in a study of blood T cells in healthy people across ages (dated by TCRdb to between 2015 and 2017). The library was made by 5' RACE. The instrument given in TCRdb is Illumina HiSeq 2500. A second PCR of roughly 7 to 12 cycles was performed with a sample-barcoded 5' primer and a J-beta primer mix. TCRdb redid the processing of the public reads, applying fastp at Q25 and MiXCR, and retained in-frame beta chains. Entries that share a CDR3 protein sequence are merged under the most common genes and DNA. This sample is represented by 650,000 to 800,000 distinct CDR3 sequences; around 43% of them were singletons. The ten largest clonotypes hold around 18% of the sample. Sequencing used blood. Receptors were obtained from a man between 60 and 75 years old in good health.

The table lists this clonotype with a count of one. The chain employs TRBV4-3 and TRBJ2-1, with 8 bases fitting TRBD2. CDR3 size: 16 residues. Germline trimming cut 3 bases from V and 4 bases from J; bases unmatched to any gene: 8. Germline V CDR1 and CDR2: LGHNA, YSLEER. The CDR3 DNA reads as TGCGCCAGCAGCCAGACAAGGACTAGCTTTTACAATGAGCAGTTCTTC. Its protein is CASSQTRTSFYNEQFF.

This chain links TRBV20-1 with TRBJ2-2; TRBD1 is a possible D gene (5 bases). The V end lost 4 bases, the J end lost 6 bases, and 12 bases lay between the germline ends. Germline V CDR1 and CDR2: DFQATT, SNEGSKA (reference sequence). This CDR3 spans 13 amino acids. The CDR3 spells CSAINRNSGELFF. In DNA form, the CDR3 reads TGCAGTGCTATTAACAGGAATTCCGGGGAGCTGTTTTTT.

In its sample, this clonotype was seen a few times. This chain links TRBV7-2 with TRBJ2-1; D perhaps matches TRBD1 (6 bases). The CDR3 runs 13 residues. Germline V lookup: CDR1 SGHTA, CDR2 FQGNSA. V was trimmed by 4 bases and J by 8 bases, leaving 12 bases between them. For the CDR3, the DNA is TGTGCCAGCAGCTCTCAGGGGAATCATGAGCAGTTCTTC. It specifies CASSSQGNHEQFF.

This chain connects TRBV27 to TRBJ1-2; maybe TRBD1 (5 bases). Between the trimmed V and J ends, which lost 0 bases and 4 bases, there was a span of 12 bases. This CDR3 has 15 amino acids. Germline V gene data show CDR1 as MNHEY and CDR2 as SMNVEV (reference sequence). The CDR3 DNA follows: TGTGCCAGCAGTTTATCGCTCTGGGGGAGCTATGGCTACACCTTC. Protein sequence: CASSLSLWGSYGYTF.

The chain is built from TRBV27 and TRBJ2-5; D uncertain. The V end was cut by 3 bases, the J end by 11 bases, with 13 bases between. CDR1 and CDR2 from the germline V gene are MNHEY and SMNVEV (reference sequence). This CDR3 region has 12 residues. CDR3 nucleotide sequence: TGTGCCAGCAGTTTTTTTGGGAATCCTCAGTACTTC. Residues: CASSFFGNPQYF.

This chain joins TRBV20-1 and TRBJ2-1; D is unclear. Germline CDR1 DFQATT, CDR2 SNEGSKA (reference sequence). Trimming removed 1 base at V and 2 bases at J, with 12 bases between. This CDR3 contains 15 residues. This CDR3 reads CSARVRLEPYNEQFF. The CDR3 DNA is TGCAGTGCTAGAGTTAGGCTAGAACCCTACAATGAGCAGTTCTTC.

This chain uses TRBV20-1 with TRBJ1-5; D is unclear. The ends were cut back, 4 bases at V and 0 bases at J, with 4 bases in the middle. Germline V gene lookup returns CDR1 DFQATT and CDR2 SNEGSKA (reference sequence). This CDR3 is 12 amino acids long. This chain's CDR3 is CSAKNSNQPQHF. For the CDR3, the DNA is TGCAGTGCTAAAAATAGCAATCAGCCCCAGCATTTT.

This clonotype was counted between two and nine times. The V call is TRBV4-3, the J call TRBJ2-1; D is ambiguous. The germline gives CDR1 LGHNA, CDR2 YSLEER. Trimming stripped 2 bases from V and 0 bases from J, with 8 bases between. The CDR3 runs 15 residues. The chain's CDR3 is CASSQKKSSYNEQFF. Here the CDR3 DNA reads TGCGCCAGCAGCCAAAAAAAGAGCTCCTACAATGAGCAGTTCTTC.

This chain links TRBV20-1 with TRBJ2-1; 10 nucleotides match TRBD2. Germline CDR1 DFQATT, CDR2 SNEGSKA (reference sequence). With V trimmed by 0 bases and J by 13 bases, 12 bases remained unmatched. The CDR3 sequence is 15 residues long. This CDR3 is CSARDAAGGLVTQFF. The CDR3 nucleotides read TGCAGTGCTAGAGACGCAGCGGGGGGGTTGGTGACCCAGTTCTTC.